This note documents a single TCR beta chain sequence. The data stem from a study of early T cells in non-severe SARS-CoV-2 infection. The ends were cut back, 4 bases at V and 0 bases at J, with 7 bases in the middle. Germline CDR1 reads SGHAT; CDR2 reads FQNNGV. The CDR3 covers 13 residues. TCRdb itself ran the 5' RACE reads through MiXCR, one entry per CDR3 protein. The sample includes 60,000 to 90,000 distinct CDR3 sequences, about 17% of them seen just once. The rearrangement joins TRBV11-2 to TRBJ2-7; D is undetermined. The sequenced sample was whole blood. The receptor was isolated from an adult who was a healthcare worker with PCR-confirmed SARS-CoV-2 infection or an uninfected control (not recorded which). The CDR3 protein is CASSSSPSYEQYF. CDR3 bases: TGTGCCAGCAGCTCCTCGCCCTCCTACGAGCAGTACTTC.